Presented here are 5 T cell receptor beta chains from one specimen sequenced in a study of T cells in localized non-small cell lung cancer (dated by TCRdb to the early 2020s). Library method: the immunoSEQ multiplex PCR assay. Held by TCRdb, this immuneACCESS table contains in-frame sequences only and omits some clones. Under half of the omission traces to an unresolved V gene where checked; the cause of the rest is unknown. The sample yields 90,000 to 100,000 clones; around 90% were counted once. Over 3.5% of the sample is held by the ten biggest clonotypes. The source was PBMCs, collected before any cancer treatment. The origin of the receptors is a woman aged 35-75 years with stage II squamous cell lung carcinoma.

The rearrangement uses TRBV6-5 and TRBJ2-7; D unresolved. V lost 7 bases and J lost 2, with 12 bases in between. This CDR3 comprises 13 residues. Germline-derived CDR1 and CDR2 are MNHEY and SVGAGI. Here the CDR3 DNA reads TGTGCCAGCAAACGGTCGGGTGCCTACGAGCAGTACTTC. Encoded protein: CASKRSGAYEQYF.

V and J are TRBV10-1 and TRBJ2-7; possibly TRBD2 for D (6 bases). V lost 2 bases, J lost 2 bases, and 13 bases lay in between. CDR3 length: 15 amino acids. CDR1 and CDR2 from the germline V gene are WNHNN and SYGVQD (reference sequence). The CDR3 DNA sequence: TGCGCCAGCAGTGAGGGAGGGTCCGCGGCCTACGAGCAGTACTTC. It is translated as CASSEGGSAAYEQYF.

V is TRBV6-5 and J is TRBJ2-7, with a weak D call TRBD2 (6 bases). The CDR3 runs 13 residues. CDR1 and CDR2 (germline): MNHEY, SVGAGI. The V gene lost 8 bases and the J gene lost 2 bases, with 13 bases spanning the gap. The CDR3 protein is CASGSAGPYEQYF. The CDR3, as DNA: TGTGCCAGCGGCTCGGCGGGGCCCTACGAGCAGTACTTC.

The chain combines TRBV30 with TRBJ2-1; 10 bases line up with TRBD2. The length of the CDR3 is 14 residues. V shed 4 bases, J shed 7 bases, and the junction held 7 bases outside the gene matches. The germline gives CDR1 GTSNPN, CDR2 SVGIG (reference sequence). The CDR3 reads CAWTIAGGINEQFF. For the CDR3, the DNA is TGTGCCTGGACCATAGCGGGAGGAATTAATGAGCAGTTCTTC. Supplemented by reference TRBV30 and TRBJ2-1, the full variable domain reads SQTIHQWPATLVQPVGSPLSLECTVEGTSNPNLYWYRQAAGRGLQLLFYSVGIGQISSEVPQNLSASRPQDRQFILSSKKLLLSDSGFYLCAWTIAGGINEQFFGPGTRLTVL.

V is TRBV10-3 and J is TRBJ1-2, with 10 bases identical to TRBD1. Germline loops: CDR1 ENHRY, CDR2 SYGVKD. The length of the CDR3 is 16 residues. The V gene end was trimmed by 6 bases and the J gene end by 6 bases; junction bases not matched to a gene: 13. DNA of the CDR3: TGTGCCATCAGCTACAACCGGGACAGGGGAGGGAATGGCTACACCTTC. Amino acid sequence: CAISYNRDRGGNGYTF.